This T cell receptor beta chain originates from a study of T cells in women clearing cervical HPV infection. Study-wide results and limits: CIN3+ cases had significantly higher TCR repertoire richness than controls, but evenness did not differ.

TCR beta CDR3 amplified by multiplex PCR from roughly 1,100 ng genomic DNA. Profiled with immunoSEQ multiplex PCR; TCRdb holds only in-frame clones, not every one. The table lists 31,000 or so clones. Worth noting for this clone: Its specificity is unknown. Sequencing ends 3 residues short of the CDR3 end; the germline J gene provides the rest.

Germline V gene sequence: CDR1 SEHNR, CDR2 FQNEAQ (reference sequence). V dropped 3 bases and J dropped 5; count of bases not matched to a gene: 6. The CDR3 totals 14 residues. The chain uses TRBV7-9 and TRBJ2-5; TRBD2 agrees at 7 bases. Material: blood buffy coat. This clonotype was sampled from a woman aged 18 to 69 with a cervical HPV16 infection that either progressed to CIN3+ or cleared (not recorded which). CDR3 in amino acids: CASSLGWEGETQYF. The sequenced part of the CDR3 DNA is TGTGCCAGCAGCTTGGGATGGGAGGGGGAGACC.